This entry lists 30 T cell receptor beta chains sequenced from one sample in a study of blood T cell repertoires in COVID-19. The repertoire was sequenced with immunoSEQ multiplex PCR; TCRdb's copy has only in-frame clones and lacks some. Found here are 70,000 to 95,000 clones, roughly 80% of them singletons; the top ten hold roughly a third. Sequencing used peripheral blood. These receptors all stem from a man aged 55 to 70 with COVID-19, enrolled during active disease.

This chain uses TRBV29-1 with TRBJ1-1; 7 bases align to TRBD1. The V gene's germline CDR1 is SQVTM and CDR2 ANQGSEA. With 8 bases clipped from V and 5 bases from J, the junction kept 8 bases outside the gene matches. There are 12 residues in the CDR3. The CDR3 reads CSISTGWTEAFF. The CDR3 coding sequence is TGCAGCATCTCGACAGGGTGGACTGAAGCTTTCTTT.

This clone was found a few times. This chain joins TRBV11-2 and TRBJ1-6; TRBD1 agrees at 9 bases. CDR1 is SGHAT and CDR2 is FQNNGV in the germline V gene. With 1 base clipped from V and 7 bases from J, the junction kept 2 bases outside the gene matches. This CDR3 comprises 15 residues. In nucleotides, the CDR3 is TGTGCCAGCAGCTTAGGGGGGACAGGGAATTCACCCCTCCACTTT. It yields the protein CASSLGGTGNSPLHF.

This clone came up once. The CDR3 coding sequence is TGTGCCAGCAGTTTGAACAGGGGAAGTCGAAACACCATATATTTT. This translates into CASSLNRGSRNTIYF. The V and J genes are TRBV27 and TRBJ1-3; 7 positions match TRBD1. Germline assignment: CDR1 MNHEY and CDR2 SMNVEV (reference sequence). Losses at the gene ends were 3 bases for V and 5 bases for J; bases not matched to a gene: 7. This CDR3 has 15 residues.

This chain joins TRBV6-5 and TRBJ1-5, with D perhaps TRBD1 (6 bases). This CDR3 spans 15 amino acids. Between the trimmed V and J ends, which lost 6 bases and 0 bases, there was a span of 12 bases. In germline, CDR1 is MNHEY, CDR2 SVGAGI. The CDR3 reads CASRVSGDSNQPQHF. The CDR3 region has the DNA TGTGCCAGCAGGGTATCAGGGGATAGCAATCAGCCCCAGCATTTT.

The gene calls are TRBV7-8 and TRBJ2-2; tentative D call: TRBD2 (5 bases). The V and J ends lost 5 bases and 2 bases respectively, with 9 bases between them. This CDR3 is 14 amino acids long. Per germline, CDR1 SGHVS and CDR2 FQNEAQ. CDR3: CASSPSGNTGELFF. As DNA, the CDR3 is TGTGCCAGCAGCCCTTCGGGAAACACCGGGGAGCTGTTTTTT.

This chain connects TRBV3-1 (or the pseudogene TRBV3-2) to TRBJ1-6; D is unresolved. The germline gives CDR1 LGHDT, CDR2 YNNKEL (reference sequence). This CDR3 contains 14 residues. V lost 4 bases and J lost 16, with 20 bases in between. Here the CDR3 DNA reads TGTGCCAGCAGCCCCACCGACTGGCCGGTTGGTCTCCACTTT. Its translation: CASSPTDWPVGLHF.

The rearrangement links TRBV6-4 to TRBJ1-2; 7 positions agree with TRBD1. In germline, CDR1 is MRHNA, CDR2 SNTAGT. Trimming at V came to 4 bases and at J to 4 bases, leaving 6 bases not matched to a gene. The CDR3 has 14 amino acids. This CDR3 is CASSAGGPGYGYTF. Written as DNA, the CDR3 is TGTGCCAGCAGTGCAGGGGGGCCGGGCTATGGCTACACCTTC.

V gene TRBV5-4 combines with J gene TRBJ1-6, with D uncertain. Trimming pared 0 bases from V and 3 bases from J, leaving 7 bases between. Germline V gives CDR1 SGHNT, CDR2 YYREEE (reference sequence). The CDR3 consists of 15 residues. CDR3 residues: CASSLEQHYNSPLHF. The DNA for the CDR3 is TGTGCCAGCAGCTTGGAACAGCACTATAATTCACCCCTCCACTTT.

The gene calls are TRBV5-5 and TRBJ1-2; 8 bases agree with TRBD1. V shed 3 bases, J shed 4 bases, and the junction held 11 bases outside the gene matches. This CDR3 has 16 amino acids. Germline-derived CDR1 and CDR2 are SGHKS and YYEKEE (reference sequence). CDR3 loop: CASSSQGASDIYGYTF. CDR3 in DNA: TGTGCCAGCAGCTCGCAGGGGGCGTCCGACATCTATGGCTACACCTTC.

The chain joins TRBV5-6 to TRBJ2-7, with 13 nucleotides matching TRBD2. V lost 4 bases to trimming and J lost 3 bases; unmatched junction nucleotides: 13. The germline CDR1 and CDR2 sequences are SGHDT and YYEEEE. There are 18 residues in the CDR3. The chain's CDR3 is CASSKRLAGGSPLYEQYF. The CDR3 nucleotides read TGTGCCAGCAGCAAGAGACTAGCGGGGGGATCCCCCCTCTACGAGCAGTACTTC.

V and J are TRBV7-9 and TRBJ2-5, with 11 bases that match TRBD1. Per germline, CDR1 SEHNR and CDR2 FQNEAQ (reference sequence). The CDR3 runs to 15 residues. Trimming cost V 5 bases and J 3 bases; bases outside gene matches: 5. DNA for the CDR3: TGTGCCAGCAGCACCCGGACAGGGGGCAAAGAGACCCAGTACTTC. Translated: CASSTRTGGKETQYF.

The table lists this clone with a few counts. This clone may be a read error of a much larger clone one base away. Other nucleotide sequences in the sample specify the same CDR3. The genes are TRBV5-5 and TRBJ2-3; D might be TRBD2 (7 bases). V lost 0 bases to trimming and J lost 14 bases, with 25 bases between them. This CDR3 has 16 residues. Germline CDR1 and CDR2: SGHKS and YYEKEE (reference sequence). The CDR3 spells CASSLGGGGRALPGYF. The CDR3 bases are TGTGCCAGCAGCTTGGGTGGGGGGGGGCGGGCCCTCCCTGGGTATTTT.

In nucleotides, the CDR3 is TGTGCCAGCAGCTTTCGGCTAGCGGGAGGAATGAGGGCAGATACGCAGTATTTT. Protein: CASSFRLAGGMRADTQYF. The chain employs TRBV7-9 and TRBJ2-3; the match to TRBD2 covers 11 bases. This CDR3 has 18 residues. Germline assignment: CDR1 SEHNR and CDR2 FQNEAQ (reference sequence). The V gene end was trimmed by 3 bases and the J gene end by 4 bases; junction bases not matched to a gene: 12.

The chain employs TRBV30 and TRBJ1-5, with D unresolved. The CDR3 covers 13 residues. Trimming removed 2 bases from V and 4 bases from J, with 9 bases in between. Germline V lookup: CDR1 GTSNPN, CDR2 SVGIG (reference sequence). CDR3 amino acids: CAWSTRGNQPQHF. In nucleotides, the CDR3 is TGTGCCTGGAGTACCCGGGGTAATCAGCCCCAGCATTTT.

This clone was seen a few times. DNA of the CDR3: TGCGCCAGCAGCTGGACAGGCTCATATGAGCAGTTCTTC. As protein: CASSWTGSYEQFF. The rearrangement links TRBV5-1 to TRBJ2-1; TRBD1 agrees at 7 bases. This CDR3 region has 13 residues. Trimming took 3 bases from V and 8 from J; bases not matched to a gene: 5. The germline CDR1 and CDR2 sequences are SGHRS and YFSETQ.

The chain couples TRBV2 to TRBJ2-3; TRBD1 matches 9 bases. Germline CDR1 and CDR2: SNHLY and FYNNEI. CDR3 length equals 17 residues. The junction had 18 bases not matched to a gene; V was cut back by 6 bases and J by 8 bases. The CDR3 loop reads CASSTTRLGQGRGTQYF. CDR3 DNA sequence: TGTGCCAGCAGCACAACCCGCCTGGGACAGGGAAGGGGTACGCAGTATTTT.

The chain recombines TRBV6-2 or TRBV6-3 with TRBJ1-5; D may be TRBD1 (5 bases). With 0 bases removed from V and 4 bases from J, the gap between germline ends came to 10 bases. The CDR3 is 15 amino acids. Germline-derived CDR1 and CDR2 are MNHEY and SVGEGT. This CDR3 is CASSYSGPANQPQHF. The DNA of the CDR3 is TGTGCCAGCAGTTACTCGGGGCCAGCTAATCAGCCCCAGCATTTT.

This clone appeared a few times. The V and J genes are TRBV9 and TRBJ2-3; 8 nucleotides match TRBD2. There are 15 residues in the CDR3. Germline CDR1 SGDLS, CDR2 YYNGEE. Germline trimming cut 4 bases from V and 5 bases from J; bases unmatched to any gene: 9. The CDR3 sequence is CASSPREGGVDTQYF. The DNA of the CDR3 is TGTGCCAGCAGCCCCCGGGAGGGGGGGGTAGATACGCAGTATTTT. Full variable domain (remainder filled in from reference TRBV9 and TRBJ2-3): DSGVTQTPKHLITATGQRVTLRCSPRSGDLSVYWYQQSLDQGLQFLIQYYNGEERAKGNILERFSAQQFPDLHSELNLSSLELGDSALYFCASSPREGGVDTQYFGPGTRLTVL.

This chain uses TRBV6-5 with TRBJ2-7, with D possibly matching TRBD1 (6 bases). Germline assignment: CDR1 MNHEY and CDR2 SVGAGI. The CDR3 consists of 13 residues. Trimming shortened V by 9 bases and J by 2 bases, and 14 bases separated the two germline ends. Written as DNA, the CDR3 is TGTGCCAGGGCACCTAGGGGGACCTACGAGCAGTACTTC. Its translation is CARAPRGTYEQYF.

This clone was seen more than once but under ten times. V is TRBV7-8 and J is TRBJ1-2, with a possible D match to TRBD1 (5 bases). The V and J ends lost 5 bases and 5 bases respectively, with 12 bases between them. CDR1 SGHVS and CDR2 FQNEAQ come from the germline V gene. This CDR3 is built from 13 residues. The CDR3 here is CASSPPGLYGYTF. The CDR3 nucleotides read TGTGCCAGCAGCCCCCCGGGACTTTATGGCTACACCTTC.

The V gene is TRBV5-4, the J gene TRBJ2-2; D is perhaps TRBD1 (6 bases). V was clipped by 0 bases and J by 7 bases, with 16 bases between them. CDR1 and CDR2 (germline): SGHNT, YYREEE (reference sequence). The CDR3 length is 16 residues. CDR3 nucleotides: TGTGCCAGCAGCTTGGGGCTGACAGGTTCAGGCGGGGAGCTGTTTTTT. As protein: CASSLGLTGSGGELFF.

V usage is TRBV19 and J usage is TRBJ2-6; D perhaps matches TRBD1 (6 bases). The V end was cut by 6 bases, the J end by 4 bases, with 13 bases between. The CDR3 covers 15 residues. Looked up from germline, CDR1 is LNHDA and CDR2 is SQIVND (reference sequence). The CDR3 DNA follows: TGTGCCAGTAGCCTAGACAGGCCCGGGGCCAACGTCCTGACTTTC. It yields the protein CASSLDRPGANVLTF. Full variable domain (outside the CDR3, taken from reference TRBV19 and TRBJ2-6): DGGITQSPKYLFRKEGQNVTLSCEQNLNHDAMYWYRQDPGQGLRLIYYSQIVNDFQKGDIAEGYSVSREKKESFPLTVTSAQKNPTAFYLCASSLDRPGANVLTFGAGSRLTVL.

The gene calls are TRBV6-2 or TRBV6-3 and TRBJ1-5; D remains ambiguous. Per the germline V gene, CDR1 is MNHEY and CDR2 is SVGEGT. The length of the CDR3 is 15 residues. Trimming cost V 5 bases and J 4 bases, with 15 bases left between them. CDR3 bases: TGTGCCAGCAGTCCACGGAGCAACGGAAATCAGCCCCAGCATTTT. Encoded protein: CASSPRSNGNQPQHF.

The chain carries TRBV4-1 and TRBJ2-4, with D perhaps matching TRBD1 (6 bases). The CDR3 loop spans 17 amino acids. In germline, CDR1 is MGHRA, CDR2 YSYEKL. Trimming left V 3 bases short and J 3 bases short, with 18 bases between. The CDR3 sequence: CASSHPRRDTFKNIQYF. CDR3 coding DNA: TGCGCCAGCAGCCATCCCCGCCGGGACACCTTCAAAAACATTCAGTACTTC.

This sequence joins TRBV3-1 (or the pseudogene TRBV3-2) and TRBJ2-7, with 13 bases matching TRBD2. This CDR3 is 15 amino acids long. The germline V gene has CDR1 LGHDT and CDR2 YNNKEL (reference sequence). V shed 3 bases, J shed 4 bases, and the junction held 3 bases outside the gene matches. The CDR3 is CASSHGTSGNYEQYF. CDR3 in DNA: TGTGCCAGCAGCCACGGGACTAGCGGGAATTACGAGCAGTACTTC.

The chain links TRBV28 to TRBJ2-3; 7 nucleotides match TRBD1. The CDR3 is 15 amino acids. Losses at the gene ends were 5 bases for V and 2 bases for J; bases not matched to a gene: 7. In germline, CDR1 is MDHEN, CDR2 SYDVKM. This CDR3 is CASSLRQGATDTQYF. DNA for the CDR3: TGTGCCAGCAGTCTTCGACAGGGCGCCACAGATACGCAGTATTTT.

The chain has TRBV29-1 and TRBJ2-2; TRBD2 aligns across 7 bases. Germline lookup yields CDR1 SQVTM and CDR2 ANQGSEA. This CDR3 has 16 amino acids. V was pared by 2 bases and J by 2 bases, with 8 bases of the junction left unmatched. The CDR3 loop reads CSVEFVREGNTGELFF. CDR3 bases: TGCAGCGTTGAATTTGTGAGGGAGGGAAACACCGGGGAGCTGTTTTTT.

This chain links TRBV7-3 with TRBJ2-7, with TRBD1 identical over 7 bases. The V and J ends lost 5 bases and 6 bases, in that order; junction bases with no gene match: 4. Germline V CDR1 and CDR2: SGHTA, FQGTGA. The length of the CDR3 is 12 residues. The CDR3 nucleotides read TGTGCCAGCAGCGACAGGGCCTCCGAGCAGTACTTC. This gives the protein CASSDRASEQYF. Full variable domain (remainder filled in from reference TRBV7-3 and TRBJ2-7): GAGVSQTPSNKVTEKGKYVELRCDPISGHTALYWYRQSLGQGPEFLIYFQGTGAADDSGLPNDRFFAVRPEGSVSTLKIQRTERGDSAVYLCASSDRASEQYFGPGTRLTVT.

The rearrangement links TRBV3-1 (or the pseudogene TRBV3-2) to TRBJ1-5, with no clear D. The V gene lost 1 base and the J gene lost 6 bases, with 13 bases spanning the gap. Germline CDR1 and CDR2: LGHDT and YNNKEL (reference sequence). The CDR3 totals 15 residues. CDR3 coding DNA: TGTGCCAGCAGCCAAGGTACGGGGAAAGGTCAGCCCCAGCATTTT. As protein: CASSQGTGKGQPQHF.

J is TRBJ2-4 and V is TRBV7-9; perhaps TRBD1 as D (5 bases). V lost 5 bases to trimming and J lost 0 bases, with 14 bases between them. This CDR3 is built from 16 residues. CDR1 and CDR2 (germline): SEHNR, FQNEAQ (reference sequence). The CDR3 sequence: CASSPQGNLAKNIQYF. The CDR3 DNA follows: TGTGCCAGCAGCCCTCAGGGAAACCTAGCCAAAAACATTCAGTACTTC.